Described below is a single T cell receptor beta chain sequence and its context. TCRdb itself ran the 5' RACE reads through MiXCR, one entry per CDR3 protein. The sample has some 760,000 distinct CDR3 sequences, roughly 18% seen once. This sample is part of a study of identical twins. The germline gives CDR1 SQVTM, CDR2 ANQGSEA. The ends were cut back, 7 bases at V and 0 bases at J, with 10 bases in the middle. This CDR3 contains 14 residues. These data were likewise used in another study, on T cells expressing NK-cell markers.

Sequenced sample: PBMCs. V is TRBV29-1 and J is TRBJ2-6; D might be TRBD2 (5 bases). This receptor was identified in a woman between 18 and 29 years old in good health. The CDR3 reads CSATAGSGANVLTF. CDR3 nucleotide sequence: TGCAGCGCTACGGCGGGCTCTGGGGCCAACGTCCTGACTTTC.